One sample yielded the 22 T cell receptor beta chains listed below, sequenced in a study of blood T cell repertoires in COVID-19. Repertoires were generated with immunoSEQ multiplex PCR, while TCRdb's copy carries only in-frame clones and drops some. The sample carries 150,000 to 200,000 clones, roughly nine tenths recorded once. Specimen: peripheral blood. Every receptor here comes from a man aged 18 to 35 who had recovered from COVID-19.

This clone was counted only a few times. At one end the junction does not follow the germline gene, possibly because of a read error. The rearrangement links TRBV24-1 to TRBJ1-5; D is possibly TRBD1 (5 bases). CDR3 length equals 14 residues. Per germline, CDR1 KGHDR and CDR2 SFDVKD. Here the CDR3 reads CAASRQGTNQPQHF. The CDR3 DNA sequence: TGTGCCGCCAGTCGGCAGGGTACCAATCAGCCCCAGCATTTT.

This chain links TRBV19 with TRBJ1-1; TRBD1 aligns across 10 bases. J was trimmed by 7 bases and V by 5 bases; bases with no gene match: 7. Germline values: CDR1 LNHDA, CDR2 SQIVND (reference sequence). The CDR3 has 14 residues. The CDR3 nucleotides read TGTGCCAGTAGTGGAGACAGGGGGCAGAATGAAGCTTTCTTT. This sequence encodes CASSGDRGQNEAFF.

This clone was picked up a small number of times. The rearrangement joins TRBV19 to TRBJ2-7; D may be TRBD2 (6 bases). V was shortened by 1 base and J by 6 bases, with 10 bases between the two germline ends. The CDR3 sequence is 13 residues long. The germline CDR1 and CDR2 sequences are LNHDA and SQIVND (reference sequence). The CDR3 region is CASSIGGLGEQYF. DNA for the CDR3: TGTGCCAGTAGTATAGGGGGACTGGGCGAGCAGTACTTC. Variable domain in full (rest from reference TRBV19 and TRBJ2-7): DGGITQSPKYLFRKEGQNVTLSCEQNLNHDAMYWYRQDPGQGLRLIYYSQIVNDFQKGDIAEGYSVSREKKESFPLTVTSAQKNPTAFYLCASSIGGLGEQYFGPGTRLTVT.

The chain joins TRBV4-1 to TRBJ1-1; D call uncertain. The CDR3 is 13 residues long. V was shortened by 5 bases and J by 4 bases, with 11 bases between the two germline ends. Per the germline V gene, CDR1 is MGHRA and CDR2 is YSYEKL. The CDR3 DNA reads TGCGCCAGCAGCAGAGGGATTAGCACTGAAGCTTTCTTT. It codes for CASSRGISTEAFF.

V gene TRBV4-2 combines with J gene TRBJ2-1, with D tentatively TRBD2 (5 bases). V lost 1 base to trimming and J lost 4 bases, with 14 bases between them. The CDR3 spans 16 residues. CDR1 is LGHNA, CDR2 YNFKEQ, per germline. The CDR3: CASSQAARGWYNEQFF. In DNA, the CDR3 is TGTGCCAGCAGCCAAGCTGCGAGAGGGTGGTACAATGAGCAGTTCTTC.

The J gene is TRBJ1-1, the V gene TRBV20-1; weak D call: TRBD1 (6 bases). This CDR3 is 14 amino acids long. V was clipped by 3 bases and J by 4 bases, with 15 bases between them. CDR1 and CDR2 (germline): DFQATT, SNEGSKA (reference sequence). Here the CDR3 DNA reads TGCAGTGCTAGTGATCCAGGGGCAAGCACTGAAGCTTTCTTT. It is translated as CSASDPGASTEAFF.

This chain connects TRBV5-6 to TRBJ2-1; tentative D call: TRBD2 (5 bases). The ends were cut back, 4 bases at V and 7 bases at J, with 15 bases in the middle. The CDR3 loop spans 14 amino acids. Germline lookup yields CDR1 SGHDT and CDR2 YYEEEE. CDR3 amino acids: CASSDLGPGNEQFF. CDR3 nucleotide sequence: TGTGCCAGCAGCGATCTTGGGCCGGGGAATGAGCAGTTCTTC.

CDR3 in DNA: TGTGCCAGCAGTTCGACGGCGGGCCAAGAGACCCAGTACTTC. Translated, it gives CASSSTAGQETQYF. V is TRBV6-5 and J is TRBJ2-5; D may be TRBD2 (5 bases). This CDR3 has 14 residues. Trimming stripped 4 bases from V and 1 base from J, with 10 bases between. Germline CDR1 and CDR2: MNHEY and SVGAGI.

The chain is built from TRBV7-6 and TRBJ2-2; 11 bases agree with TRBD2. The CDR3 runs 17 residues. The trim removed 2 bases at V and 4 bases at J, leaving 6 bases unmatched. Germline V lookup: CDR1 SGHVS, CDR2 FNYEAQ. CDR3 sequence (DNA): TGTGCCAGCAGCTTACTGCTAGCGGGAGGACTCACCGGGGAGCTGTTTTTT. Encoded protein: CASSLLLAGGLTGELFF.

In this sample, this clone turned up once. V usage is TRBV2 and J usage is TRBJ2-2; TRBD1 matches 8 bases. The CDR3 length is 15 residues. Germline V gene data show CDR1 as SNHLY and CDR2 as FYNNEI. V lost 3 bases to trimming and J lost 5 bases; unmatched junction nucleotides: 5. CDR3 DNA sequence: TGTGCCAGCAGTGACAGGGGGCCGGATACCGGGGAGCTGTTTTTT. This encodes CASSDRGPDTGELFF.

The V gene is TRBV6-2 or TRBV6-3, the J gene TRBJ2-3; the match to TRBD2 covers 11 bases. The CDR3 runs to 18 residues. Germline V gene lookup returns CDR1 MNHEY and CDR2 SVGEGT. V shed 2 bases, J shed 2 bases, and the junction held 9 bases outside the gene matches. The CDR3, as DNA: TGTGCCAGCAGTTACCTGAGACTAGCGGGGACCCTCACAGATACGCAGTATTTT. Residues: CASSYLRLAGTLTDTQYF.

The gene calls are TRBV18 and TRBJ1-3; no clear D. Trimming removed 0 bases from V and 4 bases from J, with 13 bases in between. Germline lookup yields CDR1 KGHSH and CDR2 LQKENI. The length of the CDR3 is 16 residues. The CDR3 DNA reads TGTGCCAGCTCACCACCGCTAGACGTCGGCGGAAACACCATATATTTT. Its translation: CASSPPLDVGGNTIYF.

The rearrangement joins TRBV25-1 to TRBJ2-5, with a possible D match to TRBD1 (5 bases). V was shortened by 3 bases and J by 5 bases, with 16 bases between the two germline ends. Germline V CDR1 and CDR2: MGHDK, SYGVNS. CDR3 length: 15 residues. The DNA for the CDR3 is TGTGCCAGCAGTGATGATAGTGGGGCCGGTGAGACCCAGTACTTC. Translating it yields CASSDDSGAGETQYF.

V is TRBV29-1 and J is TRBJ1-2; D is unclear. The CDR3 length is 14 residues. Germline CDR1 is SQVTM and CDR2 is ANQGSEA. V lost 8 bases, J lost 0 bases, and 16 bases lay in between. The CDR3 DNA is TGCAGCACTGAAGGAGAACTTACTAACTATGGCTACACCTTC. Protein product: CSTEGELTNYGYTF.

V is TRBV24-1 and J is TRBJ2-2, with 7 bases identical to TRBD1. After removal of 3 bases from V and 5 bases from J, the junction contained 5 bases not matched to a gene. This CDR3 spans 15 amino acids. Germline V gene sequence: CDR1 KGHDR, CDR2 SFDVKD. The DNA for the CDR3 is TGTGCCACCAGTGATCAGACAGGGATGACCGGGGAGCTGTTTTTT. Translated, it gives CATSDQTGMTGELFF.

This clone was counted only a few times. The V and J genes are TRBV29-1 and TRBJ2-5; tentatively, D is TRBD1 (5 bases). With 4 bases removed from V and 7 bases from J, the gap between germline ends came to 10 bases. In germline, CDR1 is SQVTM, CDR2 ANQGSEA. CDR3 length: 11 residues. This chain's CDR3 is CSVGAQGTQYF. CDR3 DNA sequence: TGCAGCGTTGGGGCCCAGGGGACCCAGTACTTC.

J is TRBJ1-1 and V is TRBV27; tentative D call: TRBD1 (6 bases). Germline V gene lookup returns CDR1 MNHEY and CDR2 SMNVEV (reference sequence). This CDR3 is built from 14 residues. Trimming left V 0 bases short and J 5 bases short, with 10 bases between. CDR3 amino acids: CASSLSPGQTEAFF. The CDR3 DNA is TGTGCCAGCAGTTTATCACCAGGACAGACTGAAGCTTTCTTT.

The rearrangement joins TRBV6-2 or TRBV6-3 to TRBJ2-3; possibly TRBD2 for D (5 bases). Trimming took 6 bases from V and 0 from J, leaving 19 bases between them. Looked up from germline, CDR1 is MNHEY and CDR2 is SVGEGT. There are 17 residues in the CDR3. CDR3 DNA sequence: TGTGCCAGCAGCCTCTCCCGGGATCAACCTAGCACAGATACGCAGTATTTT. This gives the protein CASSLSRDQPSTDTQYF.

V is TRBV27 and J is TRBJ1-5; a possible D gene is TRBD1 (6 bases). CDR3 size: 13 residues. Deletions cut 3 bases from V and 4 bases from J, with 7 bases between. CDR1 and CDR2 (germline): MNHEY, SMNVEV (reference sequence). CDR3 bases: TGTGCCAGCAGTTTCAGGGGAAATCAGCCCCAGCATTTT. Translating it yields CASSFRGNQPQHF.

V usage is TRBV7-9 and J usage is TRBJ1-1; D is unclear. Germline V gives CDR1 SEHNR, CDR2 FQNEAQ (reference sequence). V gave up 5 bases and J gave up 11 bases, with 9 bases separating them. The CDR3 is made up of 10 amino acids. The CDR3 spells CASSANEAFF. CDR3 sequence (DNA): TGTGCCAGCAGCGCTAACGAGGCTTTCTTT.

V usage is TRBV3-1 (or the pseudogene TRBV3-2) and J usage is TRBJ2-7; a weak D match, TRBD2 (6 bases). Germline assignment: CDR1 LGHDT and CDR2 YNNKEL (reference sequence). The V and J ends lost 4 bases and 0 bases respectively, with 10 bases between them. This CDR3 is 14 amino acids long. DNA for the CDR3: TGTGCCAGCAGCCGCCTAGCGCGCTCCTACGAGCAGTACTTC. Translated, it gives CASSRLARSYEQYF.

The count of this clone is one. V is TRBV18 and J is TRBJ2-6; TRBD1 might be the D (5 bases). The CDR3 consists of 19 residues. In germline, CDR1 is KGHSH, CDR2 LQKENI. Deletions cut 3 bases from V and 0 bases from J, with 18 bases between. CDR3 protein: CASSPALRQGTSGANVLTF. The CDR3 coding sequence is TGTGCCAGCTCACCCGCGTTGAGGCAGGGAACCTCTGGGGCCAACGTCCTGACTTTC.